A single sample is the source of the 27 T cell receptor beta chains below, sequenced in a study of T cells in Graves' hyperthyroidism and ophthalmopathy. TCR beta CDR3 sequences were amplified from RNA transcripts. Initially, a first-round RT-PCR of the TCR CDR3 employed the HTBI primer set. One entry per CDR3 protein results from TCRdb running MiXCR on the multiplex PCR reads. The sample lists about 340,000 distinct CDR3 sequences, around 23% seen once, with about 50% in the top ten. Sequences were obtained from blood. These TCRs come from a woman in her 50s with Graves' hyperthyroidism.

This clonotype was counted at least ten times. The V gene is TRBV20-1, the J gene TRBJ2-3, with unresolved D. This CDR3 contains 15 residues. The germline V and J ends were trimmed by 3 bases and 1 base, with 14 bases remaining between them. Germline assignment: CDR1 DFQATT and CDR2 SNEGSKA (reference sequence). This CDR3 reads CSASSGGAGTDTQYF. The CDR3 coding sequence is TGCAGTGCTAGTTCTGGCGGAGCCGGCACAGATACGCAGTATTTT.

This clonotype was detected many times. The chain couples TRBV6-5 to TRBJ2-3; D is ambiguous. With 0 bases removed from V and 5 bases from J, the gap between germline ends came to 9 bases. Germline CDR1 and CDR2: MNHEY and SVGAGI. CDR3 length: 14 residues. The CDR3 DNA sequence: TGTGCCAGCAGTTACTCGAAAGCCGGAGATACGCAGTATTTT. This sequence encodes CASSYSKAGDTQYF.

In regard to this clonotype: This may stem from a read error, because a much larger clone lies one nucleotide away. V and J are TRBV30 and TRBJ1-5, with unresolved D. CDR3 size: 13 residues. The V gene's germline CDR1 is GTSNPN and CDR2 SVGIG (reference sequence). CDR3 DNA sequence: TGTGCCTGGGGTGTTAAGAGTAATCAGCCCCAGCATTTT. As protein: CAWGVKSNQPQHF. The whole variable domain, remainder taken from reference TRBV30 and TRBJ1-5, is SQTIHQWPATLVQPVGSPLSLECTVEGTSNPNLYWYRQAAGRGLQLLFYSVGIGQISSEVPQNLSASRPQDRQFILSSKKLLLSDSGFYLCAWGVKSNQPQHFGDGTRLSIL.

This chain links TRBV27 with TRBJ2-5, with 9 bases identical to TRBD1. Germline-derived CDR1 and CDR2 are MNHEY and SMNVEV (reference sequence). The V and J ends lost 3 bases and 11 bases, in that order; junction bases with no gene match: 10. This CDR3 spans 14 amino acids. The CDR3 sequence is CASSFSRDRAFQYF. The CDR3 coding sequence is TGTGCCAGCAGTTTCTCCCGGGACAGGGCCTTTCAGTACTTC.

Only a few counts were recorded for this clonotype. The rearrangement links TRBV5-6 to TRBJ1-5; D remains ambiguous. CDR1 is SGHDT, CDR2 YYEEEE, per germline. The CDR3 contains 14 residues. Trimming cost V 4 bases and J 3 bases, with 11 bases left between them. CDR3 in amino acids: CASSPSGPNQPQHF. DNA for the CDR3: TGTGCCAGCAGCCCGTCGGGCCCCAATCAGCCCCAGCATTTT.

This clonotype came up many times. The V gene is TRBV7-9, the J gene TRBJ2-1, with 10 positions matching TRBD2. The CDR3 covers 14 residues. Trimming cost V 7 bases and J 7 bases; bases outside gene matches: 7. CDR1 and CDR2 from the germline V gene are SEHNR and FQNEAQ (reference sequence). The CDR3 region is CASTSGRLSNEQFF. Written as DNA, the CDR3 is TGTGCCAGCACTAGCGGGAGATTAAGTAATGAGCAGTTCTTC.

This clonotype was recorded at least ten times. V gene TRBV28 combines with J gene TRBJ2-7, with 8 positions matching TRBD1. The CDR3 is made up of 12 amino acids. The germline V gene encodes CDR1 MDHEN and CDR2 SYDVKM. V lost 6 bases and J lost 3; bases outside the gene matches: 1. The CDR3 sequence: CASSDRGYEQYF. The DNA of the CDR3 is TGTGCCAGCAGCGACAGGGGCTACGAGCAGTACTTC.

This clonotype occurred many times. The rearrangement joins TRBV20-1 to TRBJ1-5, with TRBD1 as a possible D gene (5 bases). Germline lookup yields CDR1 DFQATT and CDR2 SNEGSKA (reference sequence). V was shortened by 1 base and J by 4 bases, with 11 bases between the two germline ends. This CDR3 is built from 14 residues. CDR3 amino acids: CSARGSGRNQPQHF. CDR3 in DNA: TGCAGTGCTAGAGGATCAGGGCGGAATCAGCCCCAGCATTTT.

This chain connects TRBV5-1 to TRBJ2-3; TRBD2 matches at 14 bases. The V and J ends lost 4 bases and 5 bases, in that order; junction bases with no gene match: 9. Germline CDR1 SGHRS, CDR2 YFSETQ. The length of the CDR3 is 17 residues. The CDR3, as DNA: TGCGCCAGCAGCGTGGGACTAGCGGGGGCGCGGCAAGATACGCAGTATTTT. Translated: CASSVGLAGARQDTQYF.

The chain joins TRBV6-1 to TRBJ1-2; possible D gene TRBD1, 6 bases. The CDR3 covers 15 residues. CDR1 is MNHNS, CDR2 SASEGT, per germline. V lost 6 bases and J lost 2, with 16 bases in between. CDR3 nucleotides: TGTGCCAGCAGCCCCCCGATTGACAGGAACTATGGCTACACCTTC. Translating gives CASSPPIDRNYGYTF.

This clonotype was recorded at least ten times. V usage is TRBV15 and J usage is TRBJ1-2; TRBD1 matches at 7 bases. Germline V lookup: CDR1 LNHNV, CDR2 YYDKDF (reference sequence). There are 16 residues in the CDR3. Trimming at V came to 0 bases and at J to 2 bases, leaving 6 bases not matched to a gene. In DNA, the CDR3 is TGTGCCACCAGCAGAGATCCAGGCAGGGGGAACTATGGCTACACCTTC. Amino acids: CATSRDPGRGNYGYTF.

This clonotype was counted between two and nine times. V usage is TRBV15 and J usage is TRBJ1-1; a possible D gene is TRBD1 (6 bases). Trimming took 0 bases from V and 0 from J, leaving 11 bases between them. Germline CDR1 LNHNV, CDR2 YYDKDF (reference sequence). The CDR3 contains 16 residues. CDR3 sequence: CATSRDDRTLNTEAFF. In DNA form, the CDR3 reads TGTGCCACCAGCAGAGACGACAGGACTCTGAACACTGAAGCTTTCTTT.

There are a few counts of this clonotype. This sequence joins TRBV3-1 and TRBJ2-4; 10 nucleotides match TRBD2. This CDR3 is built from 18 residues. Trimming cost V 5 bases and J 0 bases; bases outside gene matches: 10. The germline V gene has CDR1 LGHDT and CDR2 YNNKEL (reference sequence). In nucleotides, the CDR3 is TGTGCCAGCAGCTACCTAGCGGGAGAGGCGGTAGCCAAAAACATTCAGTACTTC. It specifies CASSYLAGEAVAKNIQYF.

V is TRBV28 and J is TRBJ2-1; a weak D match, TRBD1 (6 bases). Germline CDR1 and CDR2: MDHEN and SYDVKM. V lost 6 bases, J lost 10 bases, and 22 bases lay in between. The CDR3 runs to 15 residues. The CDR3 nucleotides are TGTGCCAGCAGCTCTGTACAGGGATCTATTAGGGAGCAGTTCTTC. Its translation: CASSSVQGSIREQFF.

This clonotype has only a few counts. Just one base apart from a much larger clone, this may be a read error. This chain uses TRBV6-2 or TRBV6-3 with TRBJ2-7; D is possibly TRBD2 (6 bases). The CDR3 covers 15 residues. Germline V gives CDR1 MNHEY, CDR2 SVGEGT. Here the CDR3 DNA reads TGTGTCAGCAGTTACCAAAATAGCGGCACCTACGAGCAGTACTTC. It codes for CVSSYQNSGTYEQYF.

Many counts were recorded for this clonotype. This chain uses TRBV2 with TRBJ1-2; 11 bases align to TRBD1. The J segment lost 0 bases and the V segment lost 5 bases, leaving 5 bases of the junction unmatched. CDR3 size: 16 residues. Germline CDR1 reads SNHLY; CDR2 reads FYNNEI. CDR3 loop: CASSPGQGASNYGYTF. As DNA, the CDR3 is TGTGCCAGCAGTCCAGGACAGGGGGCTTCTAACTATGGCTACACCTTC.

This clonotype was seen only a few times. V and J are TRBV19 and TRBJ1-1; 8 positions match TRBD1. Germline assignment: CDR1 LNHDA and CDR2 SQIVND (reference sequence). The CDR3 extends over 14 amino acids. V lost 6 bases and J lost 2; bases outside the gene matches: 5. Here the CDR3 reads CASSIDRGNTEAFF. The CDR3 DNA reads as TGTGCCAGTAGCATTGACAGGGGCAACACTGAAGCTTTCTTT. Based on the CDR3 plus reference TRBV19 and TRBJ1-1, the full variable domain is DGGITQSPKYLFRKEGQNVTLSCEQNLNHDAMYWYRQDPGQGLRLIYYSQIVNDFQKGDIAEGYSVSREKKESFPLTVTSAQKNPTAFYLCASSIDRGNTEAFFGQGTRLTVV.

This clonotype was seen many times. The V call is TRBV18, the J call TRBJ2-1; the D gene is possibly TRBD1 (5 bases). V lost 6 bases and J 12 bases, leaving 21 bases between the germline ends. The length of the CDR3 is 14 residues. Germline V gives CDR1 KGHSH, CDR2 LQKENI. The CDR3 DNA follows: TGTGCCAGCTCGCCCTCAGACAGCACTCATGGGCAGTTCTTC. It yields the protein CASSPSDSTHGQFF.

The table lists this clonotype with many counts. J is TRBJ2-5 and V is TRBV14; TRBD2 matches 9 bases. The length of the CDR3 is 17 residues. Germline V CDR1 and CDR2: SGHDN, FVKESK. The V and J ends lost 0 bases and 2 bases, in that order; junction bases with no gene match: 7. CDR3 protein: CASSQDRVLAGQETQYF. The CDR3 region has the DNA TGTGCCAGCAGCCAAGATCGGGTCCTAGCGGGACAAGAGACCCAGTACTTC.

This clonotype was found many times. V gene TRBV6-1 combines with J gene TRBJ1-1; 8 bases map to TRBD1. The CDR3 covers 14 residues. V lost 4 bases and J lost 4; bases outside the gene matches: 5. Germline-derived CDR1 and CDR2 are MNHNS and SASEGT. CDR3 bases: TGTGCCAGCAGTGGGGGACAGGTTTCCACTGAAGCTTTCTTT. Protein product: CASSGGQVSTEAFF.

This clonotype has at least ten counts. V and J are TRBV7-2 and TRBJ2-5, with D possibly being TRBD2 (6 bases). CDR1 and CDR2 (germline): SGHTA, FQGNSA. CDR3 size: 16 residues. Trimming removed 5 bases at V and 1 base at J, with 17 bases between. The CDR3 loop reads CASSQGLRGIQETQYF. Here the CDR3 DNA reads TGTGCCAGCAGCCAGGGACTTAGAGGGATCCAAGAGACCCAGTACTTC.

The chain carries TRBV7-9 and TRBJ2-5, with 12 nucleotides matching TRBD2. This CDR3 spans 14 amino acids. Germline CDR1 is SEHNR and CDR2 is FQNEAQ (reference sequence). The V segment lost 4 bases and the J segment 10 bases; nucleotides outside the gene matches: 7. The CDR3 is CASSSPSGRANQYF. CDR3 nucleotide sequence: TGTGCCAGCAGCTCACCTAGCGGGAGGGCTAACCAGTACTTC.

This clonotype was seen a handful of times. V and J are TRBV19 and TRBJ1-5, with 8 bases fitting TRBD1. The germline CDR1 and CDR2 sequences are LNHDA and SQIVND (reference sequence). V shed 4 bases and J 2 bases; nucleotides not matched to a gene: 7. This CDR3 has 16 residues. CDR3 region: CASSTQTGVGNQPQHF. CDR3 sequence (DNA): TGTGCCAGTAGTACACAGACAGGGGTGGGCAATCAGCCCCAGCATTTT.

Ten or more counts support this clonotype. The chain employs TRBV10-3 and TRBJ2-3; D tentatively reads TRBD1 or TRBD2 (6 bases each). CDR1 and CDR2 from the germline V gene are ENHRY and SYGVKD. The CDR3 extends over 16 amino acids. V lost 0 bases to trimming and J lost 5 bases, with 15 bases between them. CDR3 nucleotide sequence: TGTGCCATCAGTGAGTCGTTAGGGGGGCCCCAAGATACGCAGTATTTT. Its protein is CAISESLGGPQDTQYF.

This clonotype was seen repeatedly, ten times or more. This chain joins TRBV12-3 or TRBV12-4 and TRBJ1-5, with 7 bases fitting TRBD1. The V and J ends lost 6 bases and 4 bases, in that order; junction bases with no gene match: 6. The CDR3 has 14 residues. The CDR3 nucleotides read TGTGCCAGCAGCTACGGGACAGTTAATCAGCCCCAGCATTTT. The encoded protein is CASSYGTVNQPQHF.

At least ten counts were recorded for this clonotype. This chain joins TRBV2 and TRBJ1-2; 7 nucleotides line up with TRBD1. This CDR3 comprises 15 residues. The germline CDR1 and CDR2 sequences are SNHLY and FYNNEI. Trimming removed 6 bases from V and 4 bases from J; junction bases left unmatched: 11. Written as DNA, the CDR3 is TGTGCCAGCAGCCCGGGACAGAGATTCGGCTATGGCTACACCTTC. Its translation: CASSPGQRFGYGYTF.

The genes are TRBV5-1 and TRBJ1-3; 7 nucleotides align to TRBD1. The length of the CDR3 is 16 residues. The germline V gene encodes CDR1 SGHRS and CDR2 YFSETQ. The trim removed 6 bases at V and 8 bases at J, leaving 17 bases unmatched. This CDR3 is CASNTSPGQKTDTIYF. The CDR3 DNA sequence: TGCGCCAGCAATACGTCTCCGGGACAGAAGACAGACACCATATATTTT.